This T cell receptor beta chain was identified in a study of Tregs in tolerant kidney transplant recipients. Findings and limits, study-wide: Tolerant patients' donor-specific Tregs expanded beyond overall Tregs, suggesting antigen-driven growth.

Between the trimmed V and J ends, which lost 6 bases and 2 bases, there was a span of 18 bases. The length of the CDR3 is 15 residues. CDR1 is DFQATT and CDR2 is SNEGSKA in the germline V gene (reference sequence). Worth noting for this clone: Its target is unknown. The read terminates 3 residues ahead of where the CDR3 ends, so the germline J gene completes it.

Mixed chimerism was transient after nonmyeloablative marrow transplants from related graft donors. Measured with immunoSEQ multiplex PCR; TCRdb has only the in-frame clones, and not every one. The repertoire shows 12,000 to 15,000 clones; the top ten hold 3.5%. This sequence originates from a human patient who received a combined kidney and bone marrow transplant. Among the T cells, some may be from the graft donor. The sequencing used CD4+ T cells from blood (PBMCs), collected 12 months after the transplant. The rearrangement uses TRBV20-1 and TRBJ2-3; D could derive from TRBD1 or TRBD2 (5 bases each). The CDR3 here is CSARGRLRFTDTQYF. The part of the CDR3 DNA that was read is TGCAGTGCGAGGGGTAGGTTGCGGTTCACAGATACG.